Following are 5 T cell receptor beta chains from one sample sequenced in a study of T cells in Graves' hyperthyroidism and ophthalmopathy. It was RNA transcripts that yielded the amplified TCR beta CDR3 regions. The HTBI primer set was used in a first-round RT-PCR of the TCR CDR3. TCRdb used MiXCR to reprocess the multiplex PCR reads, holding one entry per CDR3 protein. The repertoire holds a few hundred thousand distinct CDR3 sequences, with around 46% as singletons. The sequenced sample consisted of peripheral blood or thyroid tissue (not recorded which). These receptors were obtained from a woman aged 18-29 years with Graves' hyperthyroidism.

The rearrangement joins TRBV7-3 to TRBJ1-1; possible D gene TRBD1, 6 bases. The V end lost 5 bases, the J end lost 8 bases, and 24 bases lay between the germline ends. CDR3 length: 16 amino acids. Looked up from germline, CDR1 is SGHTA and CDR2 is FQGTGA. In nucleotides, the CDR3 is TGTGCCAGCAGCATAGGACGTGGGACTAGCGGGACAGAAGCTTTCTTT. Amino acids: CASSIGRGTSGTEAFF.

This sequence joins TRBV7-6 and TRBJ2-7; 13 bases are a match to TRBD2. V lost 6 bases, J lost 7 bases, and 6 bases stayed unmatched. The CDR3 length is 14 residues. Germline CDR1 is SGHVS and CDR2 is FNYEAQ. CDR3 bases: TGTGCCAGCAGTGATTTGGGACTAGCGGGGGAGCAGTACTTC. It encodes CASSDLGLAGEQYF.

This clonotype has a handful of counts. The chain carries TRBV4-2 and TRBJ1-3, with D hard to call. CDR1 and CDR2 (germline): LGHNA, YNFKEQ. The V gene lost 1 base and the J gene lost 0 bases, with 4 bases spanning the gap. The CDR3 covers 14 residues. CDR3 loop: CASSQANSGNTIYF. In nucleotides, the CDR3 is TGTGCCAGCAGCCAAGCAAACTCTGGAAACACCATATATTTT.

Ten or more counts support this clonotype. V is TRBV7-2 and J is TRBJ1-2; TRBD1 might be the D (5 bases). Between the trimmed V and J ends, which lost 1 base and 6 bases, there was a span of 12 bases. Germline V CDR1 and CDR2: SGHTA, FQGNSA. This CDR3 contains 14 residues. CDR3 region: CASSLVGGNDGYTF. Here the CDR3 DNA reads TGTGCCAGCAGCTTAGTTGGGGGTAATGATGGCTACACCTTC.

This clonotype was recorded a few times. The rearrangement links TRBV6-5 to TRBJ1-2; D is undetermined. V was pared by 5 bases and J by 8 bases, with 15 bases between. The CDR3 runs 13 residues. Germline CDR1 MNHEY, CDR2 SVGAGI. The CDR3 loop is CASSLGPIGGYTF. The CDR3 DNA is TGTGCCAGCAGTCTTGGACCGATTGGGGGCTACACCTTC.